The 27 T cell receptor beta chains below come from one sample, sequenced in a study of regulatory T cells in long-lasting Graves disease. Noted time point: newly diagnosed GD, antithyroid drugs for less than 3 months. Scientists built the TCR library using RNA that was extracted from PBMCs. The authors built TCR beta libraries using iRepertoire HTBI primers and Arm-PCR of CDR3 regions. Via MiXCR, TCRdb re-called the multiplex PCR reads, giving one row per CDR3 protein. The repertoire holds a few hundred thousand distinct CDR3 sequences, with around 11% as singletons. These data also featured in a second study, about T cells in Graves' hyperthyroidism and ophthalmopathy.

The starting material was peripheral blood mononuclear cells (PBMCs), obtained at new diagnosis, from a patient treated with antithyroid drugs. The receptors derive from a woman in her late teens or twenties with Graves disease.

This sequence joins TRBV7-2 and TRBJ1-5; D possibly corresponds to TRBD1 (5 bases). The ends were cut back, 5 bases at V and 4 bases at J, with 15 bases in the middle. CDR1 SGHTA and CDR2 FQGNSA come from the germline V gene. The CDR3 is 15 amino acids. CDR3 residues: CASSLTGRENQPQHF. The DNA of the CDR3 is TGTGCCAGCAGCCTTACAGGTCGGGAAAATCAGCCCCAGCATTTT.

This clonotype has at least ten counts. The V call is TRBV11-2, the J call TRBJ1-2; D is perhaps TRBD1 (5 bases). Germline V gives CDR1 SGHAT, CDR2 FQNNGV. The V end was cut by 5 bases, the J end by 5 bases, with 18 bases between. This CDR3 has 15 residues. The CDR3 DNA follows: TGTGCCAGCAGCCTAGCAAAGGGACGCTCATATGGCTACACCTTC. This translates into CASSLAKGRSYGYTF.

This chain joins TRBV7-6 and TRBJ1-6; TRBD1 agrees at 9 bases. This CDR3 comprises 16 residues. Germline trimming cut 2 bases from V and 12 bases from J; bases unmatched to any gene: 11. Germline CDR1 is SGHVS and CDR2 is FNYEAQ. The CDR3 coding sequence is TGTGCCAGCAGCTTAACCACAGGGGGCGCTTCTGGACCCCTCCACTTT. Protein sequence: CASSLTTGGASGPLHF.

This clonotype was counted ten times or more. V gene TRBV7-2 combines with J gene TRBJ2-2; maybe TRBD1 (6 bases). With 2 bases removed from V and 1 base from J, the gap between germline ends came to 20 bases. The germline gives CDR1 SGHTA, CDR2 FQGNSA. This CDR3 region has 19 residues. The CDR3 sequence is CASSLNPYSTTGNTGELFF. The CDR3 region has the DNA TGTGCCAGCAGCTTAAATCCCTACTCTACGACAGGGAACACCGGGGAGCTGTTTTTT.

This sequence joins TRBV6-2 or TRBV6-3 and TRBJ2-7; 7 bases map to TRBD1. Germline CDR1 is MNHEY and CDR2 is SVGEGT. The CDR3 spans 22 residues. The J segment lost 5 bases and the V segment lost 6 bases, leaving 34 bases of the junction unmatched. In DNA form, the CDR3 reads TGTGCCAGCAGCTCCCCCTACGGACAGGCCGAGAGAGACAGGGTGTTTTCCCACGAGCAGTACGTC. Translating it yields CASSSPYGQAERDRVFSHEQYV.

The table lists this clonotype with many counts. The genes are TRBV7-3 and TRBJ2-1, with unresolved D. The germline V gene has CDR1 SGHTA and CDR2 FQGTGA. CDR3 length equals 13 residues. With 10 bases removed from V and 7 bases from J, the gap between germline ends came to 17 bases. CDR3 DNA: TGTGCCACCCTCCACGGCGCGGTTAATGAGCAGTTCTTC. Its translation: CATLHGAVNEQFF.

The V and J genes are TRBV12-5 and TRBJ1-2; a weak D match, TRBD1 (5 bases). The CDR3 has 17 amino acids. The germline gives CDR1 LGHNT, CDR2 FRNRAP. V was trimmed by 0 bases and J by 4 bases, leaving 18 bases between them. The CDR3 coding sequence is TGTGCTAGTGGTTTGGTAGTAGCGAGGACACAGCTCTATGGCTACACCTTC. As protein: CASGLVVARTQLYGYTF.

This clonotype was observed a handful of times. This chain links TRBV9 with TRBJ2-2; TRBD2 might be the D (6 bases). Germline-derived CDR1 and CDR2 are SGDLS and YYNGEE. The CDR3 covers 15 residues. Trimming cost V 4 bases and J 6 bases, with 16 bases left between them. CDR3 sequence (DNA): TGTGCCAGCAGCACCCGGGACTCTGCGGCCGGGGAGCTGTTTTTT. Amino acids: CASSTRDSAAGELFF.

On this clonotype itself: This may arise from a read error, as a much more abundant clone is one base away. The chain is built from TRBV29-1 and TRBJ2-1; D gene ambiguous. The CDR3 spans 14 residues. Germline V CDR1 and CDR2: SQVTM, ANQGSEA. CDR3: CSVEPVSSCNEQFF. In DNA, the CDR3 is TGCAGCGTTGAGCCGGTGAGCTCCTGCAATGAGCAGTTCTTC.

This clonotype appeared many times. This chain links TRBV6-2 or TRBV6-3 with TRBJ2-3; weak D call: TRBD1 (5 bases). The CDR3 runs to 16 residues. CDR1 and CDR2 (germline): MNHEY, SVGEGT. Trimming shortened V by 5 bases and J by 1 base, and 16 bases separated the two germline ends. The CDR3 protein is CASSEEAGLGTDTQYF. As DNA, the CDR3 is TGTGCCAGCAGTGAAGAGGCAGGGCTGGGCACAGATACGCAGTATTTT.

Ten or more counts support this clonotype. V gene TRBV12-3 or TRBV12-4 combines with J gene TRBJ2-5, with D perhaps TRBD1 or TRBD2 (5 bases each). The V and J ends lost 3 bases and 5 bases respectively, with 16 bases between them. The CDR3 length is 15 residues. CDR3 loop: CASSFWREGLETQYF. CDR3 DNA: TGTGCCAGCAGTTTTTGGCGTGAGGGGCTGGAGACCCAGTACTTC.

Many counts were recorded for this clonotype. The chain links TRBV12-3 or TRBV12-4 to TRBJ1-1; possibly TRBD1 for D (5 bases). Trimming removed 7 bases at V and 9 bases at J, with 18 bases between. This CDR3 spans 13 amino acids. CDR3 protein: CASTQHPKGKAFF. CDR3 coding DNA: TGTGCCAGCACCCAACATCCCAAGGGGAAAGCTTTCTTT.

The rearrangement links TRBV28 to TRBJ2-2; D gene uncertain. CDR1 and CDR2 from the germline V gene are MDHEN and SYDVKM. This CDR3 region has 12 residues. The V end lost 6 bases, the J end lost 4 bases, and 6 bases lay between the germline ends. This chain's CDR3 is CASSRSTGELFF. CDR3 sequence (DNA): TGTGCCAGCAGCAGGAGCACCGGGGAGCTGTTTTTT. Full variable domain (remainder filled in from reference TRBV28 and TRBJ2-2): DVKVTQSSRYLVKRTGEKVFLECVQDMDHENMFWYRQDPGLGLRLIYFSYDVKMKEKGDIPEGYSVSREKKERFSLILESASTNQTSMYLCASSRSTGELFFGEGSRLTVL.

Remarks on this clonotype: This may be a read error, as it is one base from a much larger clone. The rearrangement uses TRBV11-2 and TRBJ2-7; no clear D gene. The CDR3 contains 14 residues. The V end lost 2 bases, the J end lost 3 bases, and 11 bases lay between the germline ends. In germline, CDR1 is SGHAT, CDR2 FQNNGV. CDR3 coding DNA: TGTGCCAGCAGCTTAACGGATGTCCTCTACGAGCAGTACTTC. Its protein is CASSLTDVLYEQYF.

This clonotype has a single count. One base away lies a much larger clone, so this may be a sequencing read error. The gene calls are TRBV7-8 and TRBJ1-1; no clear D gene. The CDR3 contains 12 residues. In germline, CDR1 is SGHVS, CDR2 FQNEAQ. CDR3 amino acids: CVSSPELPEAFF. In DNA, the CDR3 is TGTGTCAGCAGCCCAGAGTTGCCTGAAGCTTTCTTT.

This clonotype was seen repeatedly, ten times or more. This chain joins TRBV19 and TRBJ1-1; D remains unclear. Germline-derived CDR1 and CDR2 are LNHDA and SQIVND (reference sequence). The V end lost 9 bases, the J end lost 6 bases, and 17 bases lay between the germline ends. The CDR3 is 13 residues long. The CDR3 DNA follows: TGTGCCAGCACTGTGGGAAGGGTTGCTGAAGCTTTCTTT. Translating gives CASTVGRVAEAFF.

Worth noting for this clonotype: A much larger clone is a single base away; this may be a read error. The J gene is TRBJ2-5, the V gene TRBV2; D is perhaps TRBD2 (5 bases). The CDR3 totals 13 residues. V was trimmed by 6 bases and J by 11 bases, leaving 19 bases between them. Germline CDR1 and CDR2: SNHLY and FYNNEI. The CDR3 DNA reads TGTGCCAGCAGCCAAGACGGCGGGTTTGAGCAGTACTTC. Residues: CASSQDGGFEQYF. The variable domain in full, completed from reference TRBV2 and TRBJ2-5, reads EPEVTQTPSHQVTQMGQEVILRCVPISNHLYFYWYRQILGQKVEFLVSFYNNEISEKSEIFDDQFSVERPDGSNFTLKIRSTKLEDSAMYFCASSQDGGFEQYFGPGTRLLVL.

This clonotype was recorded many times. V gene TRBV6-1 combines with J gene TRBJ2-7, with D unresolved. V was shortened by 11 bases and J by 1 base, with 12 bases between the two germline ends. Per germline, CDR1 MNHNS and CDR2 SASEGT. This CDR3 is built from 12 residues. DNA for the CDR3: TGTGCCCGATCTCTCGGGTCCTACGAGCAGTACGTC. The encoded protein is CARSLGSYEQYV.

Ten or more counts support this clonotype. V gene TRBV28 combines with J gene TRBJ2-7, with TRBD1 identical over 8 bases. CDR3 size: 14 residues. Trimming cost V 10 bases and J 3 bases; bases outside gene matches: 11. The germline V gene encodes CDR1 MDHEN and CDR2 SYDVKM. Here the CDR3 reads CATSGGSIVYEQYF. The CDR3 DNA reads TGTGCCACCTCAGGGGGCTCCATTGTCTACGAGCAGTACTTC.

This clonotype has ten or more counts. The CDR3 protein is CSARDFDYYEPQLMAQHF. For the CDR3, the DNA is TGCAGTGCTAGAGATTTTGATTATTACGAGCCCCAGTTAATGGCCCAGCATTTT. V and J are TRBV20-1 and TRBJ1-5; D gene uncertain. CDR1 and CDR2 (germline): DFQATT, SNEGSKA (reference sequence). The CDR3 sequence is 18 residues long. Trimming shortened V by 0 bases and J by 11 bases, and 29 bases separated the two germline ends.

At least ten counts were recorded for this clonotype. At one end, the junction sequence differs from germline, possibly due to a read error. This rearrangement joins TRBV6-4 to TRBJ2-2, with unresolved D. The CDR3 runs 15 residues. Germline CDR1 is MRHNA and CDR2 is SNTAGT. The CDR3 nucleotides are TGTGCCAGCAGTTACTCAGGCGCGAACACCGGGGAGCTGTTTTTT. It yields the protein CASSYSGANTGELFF.

This clonotype was seen at least ten times. This rearrangement joins TRBV6-1 to TRBJ2-7, with 8 nucleotides matching TRBD2. Germline V gene lookup returns CDR1 MNHNS and CDR2 SASEGT. J lost 2 bases, V lost 7 bases, and 16 bases had no gene match. The CDR3 extends over 17 amino acids. In nucleotides, the CDR3 is TGTGCCAGCATCCGCCGGGGGGGCGGGAGGCTTACCTACGAGCAGTACTTC. The encoded protein is CASIRRGGGRLTYEQYF.

The sample holds a few counts of this clonotype. A much larger clonotype is one base distant, so this may be a read error. J is TRBJ2-3 and V is TRBV12-3 or TRBV12-4; D perhaps matches TRBD2 (6 bases). The CDR3 consists of 16 residues. V lost 3 bases and J lost 2, with 15 bases in between. The CDR3 sequence is CASSFLSGVDTDTQYF. Written as DNA, the CDR3 is TGTGCCAGCAGTTTTTTATCGGGAGTAGACACAGATACGCAGTATTTT.

The J gene is TRBJ1-5, the V gene TRBV19, with D uncertain. With 3 bases removed from V and 4 bases from J, the gap between germline ends came to 16 bases. CDR1 is LNHDA and CDR2 is SQIVND in the germline V gene (reference sequence). The CDR3 covers 16 residues. CDR3 amino acids: CASSIRSYLANQPQHF. For the CDR3, the DNA is TGTGCCAGTAGTATTCGCAGCTACCTTGCAAATCAGCCCCAGCATTTT.

This clonotype was seen many times. The genes are TRBV12-3 or TRBV12-4 and TRBJ1-5, with D unclear. The V end lost 7 bases, the J end lost 3 bases, and 10 bases lay between the germline ends. The CDR3 is made up of 13 amino acids. The CDR3 loop is CASKGRLNQPQHF. For the CDR3, the DNA is TGTGCCAGCAAGGGCCGACTCAATCAGCCCCAGCATTTT.

The table lists this clonotype with many counts. The V gene is TRBV7-3, the J gene TRBJ1-1; D ambiguous. V gave up 6 bases and J gave up 1 base, with 9 bases separating them. Germline V gives CDR1 SGHTA, CDR2 FQGTGA. CDR3 length: 13 residues. The CDR3 sequence: CASSLTANTEAFF. Written as DNA, the CDR3 is TGTGCCAGCAGTCTCACTGCGAACACTGAAGCTTTCTTT. The whole variable domain, filled in from reference TRBV7-3 and TRBJ1-1, reads GAGVSQTPSNKVTEKGKYVELRCDPISGHTALYWYRQSLGQGPEFLIYFQGTGAADDSGLPNDRFFAVRPEGSVSTLKIQRTERGDSAVYLCASSLTANTEAFFGQGTRLTVV.

As for this clonotype: With a much larger clone just one base away, this may be a read error. CDR3 loop: CASRIISRSADTQYF. The CDR3 DNA reads as TGTGCCAGCAGGATAATTAGCAGGAGCGCAGATACGCAGTATTTT. This chain links TRBV27 with TRBJ2-3; D remains unclear. The CDR3 covers 15 residues. The germline gives CDR1 MNHEY, CDR2 SMNVEV (reference sequence). Trimming took off 6 bases at V and 4 bases at J, with 17 bases between the two ends.